This note documents a single T cell receptor (beta chain) sequence. Antigen specificity is unknown. This record comes from a study of shared clonotypes between healthy human individuals. For the study at large: Three plates each covered CD4 naive and memory; CD8 naive two, CD8 memory one. Study conclusions and caveats: What rarefaction showed was incomplete sorted-subset sequencing despite large depth.

Everyone who donated was a Caucasian adult who lived in Nashville, Tennessee. Under the authors' procedure: Filtering differed since immunoSEQ provided only junctions, with no quality scores. Sequencing was performed with immunoSEQ multiplex PCR; in TCRdb, only in-frame clones are kept and a portion is missing. V and J calls and clone size are copied from that table; D and trimming were computed from the DNA. The table lists roughly 1,500,000 clones, around 98.5% of them singletons. The CDR3 runs 14 residues. V lost 3 bases and J 5 bases, leaving 8 bases between the germline ends. Germline loops: CDR1 WNHNN, CDR2 SYGVQD (reference sequence).

This TCR was sampled from a man aged 25 to 45 in good health. J is TRBJ2-6 and V is TRBV10-1; D unclear. Sequencing input: naive CD4+ T cells sorted from blood. Specified subset: CD45RA+ positively selected. CDR3 bases: TGCGCCAGCAGTGATGGGTCTAGGGCCAACGTCCTGACTTTC. Amino acids: CASSDGSRANVLTF.